This record looks at one T cell receptor (beta chain) sequence and its context. The entry originates in a study of blood T cell repertoires in COVID-19. The overall study: Whether acute or convalescent, the COVID-19 samples came from the United States, Italy and Spain.

The germline V and J ends were trimmed by 1 base and 5 bases, with 14 bases remaining between them. Germline CDR1 and CDR2: SEHNR and FQNEAQ (reference sequence). The CDR3 runs 15 residues. Seattle cases were enrolled at active infection and followed longitudinally. This table comes from immunoSEQ multiplex PCR, and its TCRdb copy is limited to in-frame clones, with some not included. The sample carries about 290,000 clones, around 92% recorded once. The clonotype was recovered from a woman in her 30s with COVID-19, enrolled during active disease. The rearrangement joins TRBV7-9 to TRBJ1-1; the D gene is possibly TRBD1 (6 bases). Sequencing input: peripheral blood. The CDR3 sequence is CASSLVAGEKTEAFF. The CDR3 DNA sequence: TGTGCCAGCAGCTTAGTGGCAGGGGAGAAGACTGAAGCTTTCTTT.